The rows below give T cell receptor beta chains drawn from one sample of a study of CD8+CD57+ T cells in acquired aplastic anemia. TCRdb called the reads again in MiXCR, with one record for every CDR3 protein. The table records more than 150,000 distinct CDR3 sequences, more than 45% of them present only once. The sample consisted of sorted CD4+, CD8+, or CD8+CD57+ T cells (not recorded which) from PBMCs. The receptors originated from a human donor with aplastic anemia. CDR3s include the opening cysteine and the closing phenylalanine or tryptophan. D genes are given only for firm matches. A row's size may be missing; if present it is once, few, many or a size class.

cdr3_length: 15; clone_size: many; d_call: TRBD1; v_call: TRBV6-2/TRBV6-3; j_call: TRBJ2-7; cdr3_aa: CASSYLQGASYEQYF; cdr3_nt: TGTGCCAGCAGTTACCTACAGGGGGCTTCATACGAGCAGTACTTC
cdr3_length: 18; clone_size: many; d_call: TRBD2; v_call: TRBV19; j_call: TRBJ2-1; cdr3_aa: CASSSRTGTSGTYNEQFF; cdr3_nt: TGTGCCAGTAGTTCTCGTACCGGGACTAGCGGGACCTACAATGAGCAGTTCTTC
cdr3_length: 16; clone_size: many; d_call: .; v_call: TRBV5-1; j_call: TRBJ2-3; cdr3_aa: CTSSLGLGRGTDTQYF; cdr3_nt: TGCACCAGCAGCTTGGGGTTGGGCCGGGGCACAGATACGCAGTATTTT
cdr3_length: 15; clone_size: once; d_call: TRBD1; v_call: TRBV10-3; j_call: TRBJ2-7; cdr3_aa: CAISESVGQGGEQYF; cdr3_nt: TGTGCCATCAGTGAGTCCGTCGGACAGGGGGGCGAGCAGTACTTC
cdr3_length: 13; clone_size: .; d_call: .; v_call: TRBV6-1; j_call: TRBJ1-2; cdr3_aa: CASDPTEQYGYTF; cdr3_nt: TGTGCCAGCGATCCGACAGAACAATATGGCTACACCTTC
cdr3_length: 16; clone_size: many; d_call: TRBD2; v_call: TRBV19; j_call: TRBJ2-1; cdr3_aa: CATSGAGAHSYNEQFF; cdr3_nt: TGTGCCACCTCCGGAGCGGGGGCCCACTCCTACAATGAGCAGTTCTTC
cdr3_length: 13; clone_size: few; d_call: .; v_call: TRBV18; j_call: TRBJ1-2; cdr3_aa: CASSPGENYGYTF; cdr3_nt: TGTGCCAGCTCACCCGGGGAGAACTATGGCTACACCTTC
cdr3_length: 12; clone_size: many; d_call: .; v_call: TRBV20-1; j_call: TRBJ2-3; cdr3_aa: CSTPTVTDTQYF; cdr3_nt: TGCAGTACGCCGACTGTCACAGATACGCAGTATTTT
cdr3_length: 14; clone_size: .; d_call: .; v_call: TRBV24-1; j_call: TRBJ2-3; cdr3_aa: CATSDGKSTDTQYF; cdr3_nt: TGTGCCACCAGTGACGGGAAAAGCACAGATACGCAGTATTTT
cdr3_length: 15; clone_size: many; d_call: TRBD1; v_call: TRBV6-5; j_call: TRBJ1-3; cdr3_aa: CASSRTGKTGNTIYF; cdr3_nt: TGTGCCAGCTCTCGGACAGGCAAAACTGGAAACACCATATATTTT
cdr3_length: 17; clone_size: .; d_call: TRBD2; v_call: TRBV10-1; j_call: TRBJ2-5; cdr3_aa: CASSEFTGTSGLETQYF; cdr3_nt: TGCGCCAGCAGTGAGTTCACCGGGACTAGCGGACTGGAGACCCAGTACTTC
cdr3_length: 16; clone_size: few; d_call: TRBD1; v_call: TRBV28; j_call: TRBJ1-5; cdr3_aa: CASSRGTANSNQPQHF; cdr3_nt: TGTGCCAGCAGTCGCGGGACAGCGAATAGCAATCAGCCCCAGCATTTT
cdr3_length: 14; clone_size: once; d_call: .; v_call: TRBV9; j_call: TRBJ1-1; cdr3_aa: CASSVVSQDTEAFF; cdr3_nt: TGTGCCAGCAGCGTAGTTAGCCAGGACACTGAAGCTTTCTTT
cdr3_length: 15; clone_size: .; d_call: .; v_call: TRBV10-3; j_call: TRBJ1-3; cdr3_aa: CAISESNPRGNTIYF; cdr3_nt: TGTGCCATCAGTGAGTCGAACCCTCGTGGAAACACCATATATTTT
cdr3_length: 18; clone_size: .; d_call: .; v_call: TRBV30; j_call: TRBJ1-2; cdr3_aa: CAWRVLRDGKHFNYGYTF; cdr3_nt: TGTGCCTGGAGAGTACTCCGGGACGGTAAACACTTTAACTATGGCTACACCTTC
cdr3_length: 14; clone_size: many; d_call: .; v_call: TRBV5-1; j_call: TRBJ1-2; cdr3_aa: CASSHEGQGYGYTF; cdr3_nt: TGCGCCAGCAGCCATGAGGGACAAGGCTATGGCTACACCTTC
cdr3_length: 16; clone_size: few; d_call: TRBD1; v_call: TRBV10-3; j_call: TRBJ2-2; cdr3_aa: CASSFMQGANTGELFF; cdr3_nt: TGTGCCAGCAGTTTTATGCAGGGGGCGAACACCGGGGAGCTGTTTTTT
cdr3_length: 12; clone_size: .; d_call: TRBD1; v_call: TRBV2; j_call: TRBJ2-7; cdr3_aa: CASSRDRGRQYF; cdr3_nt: TGTGCCAGCAGTCGGGACAGGGGAAGGCAGTACTTC
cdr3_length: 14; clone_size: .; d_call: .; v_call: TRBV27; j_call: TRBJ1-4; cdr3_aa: CASSLLGTGEKLFF; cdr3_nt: TGTGCCAGCAGTTTATTGGGGACGGGTGAAAAACTGTTTTTT
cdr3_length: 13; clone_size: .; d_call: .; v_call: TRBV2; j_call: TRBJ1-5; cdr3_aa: CASRETGYQPQHF; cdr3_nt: TGTGCCAGCAGAGAGACGGGGTATCAGCCCCAGCATTTT
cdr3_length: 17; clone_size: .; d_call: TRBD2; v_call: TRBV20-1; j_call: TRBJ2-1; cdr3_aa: CSARGLAGEGGGNEQFF; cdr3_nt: TGCAGTGCTAGAGGGCTAGCGGGAGAAGGGGGCGGCAATGAGCAGTTCTTC
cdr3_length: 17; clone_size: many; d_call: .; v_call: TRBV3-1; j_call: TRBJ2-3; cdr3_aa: CASSQGGGGRITDTQYF; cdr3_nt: TGTGCCAGCAGCCAAGGAGGGGGCGGGAGGATAACAGATACGCAGTATTTT
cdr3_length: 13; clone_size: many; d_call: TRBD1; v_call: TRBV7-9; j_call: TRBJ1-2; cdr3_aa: CASTPQGAYGYTF; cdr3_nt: TGTGCCAGCACCCCACAGGGGGCCTATGGCTACACCTTC
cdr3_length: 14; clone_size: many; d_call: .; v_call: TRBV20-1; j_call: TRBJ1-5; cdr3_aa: CSASSPGVNQPQHF; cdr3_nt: TGCAGTGCTAGTTCCCCAGGGGTAAATCAGCCCCAGCATTTT
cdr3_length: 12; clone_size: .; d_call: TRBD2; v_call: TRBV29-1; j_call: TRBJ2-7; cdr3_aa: CSQVTSGNEQYF; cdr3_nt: TGCAGCCAGGTGACTAGCGGGAACGAGCAGTACTTC
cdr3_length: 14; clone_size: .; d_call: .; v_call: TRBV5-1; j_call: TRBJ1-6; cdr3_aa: CASSRTTGFSPLHF; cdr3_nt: TGCGCCAGCAGCCGAACTACAGGGTTTTCACCCCTCCACTTT
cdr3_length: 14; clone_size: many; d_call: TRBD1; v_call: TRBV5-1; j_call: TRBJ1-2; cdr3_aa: CASSLKSGGDGYTF; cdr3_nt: TGCGCCAGCAGCTTAAAGTCAGGGGGTGATGGCTACACCTTC
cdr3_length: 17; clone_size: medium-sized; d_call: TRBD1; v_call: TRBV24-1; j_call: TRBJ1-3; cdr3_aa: CATSDSLTDRAVDTIYF; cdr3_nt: TGTGCCACCAGTGATTCCCTGACCGACAGGGCCGTAGACACCATATATTTT
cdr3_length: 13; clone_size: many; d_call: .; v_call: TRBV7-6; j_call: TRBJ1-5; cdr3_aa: CASSEGGDQPQHF; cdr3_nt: TGTGCCAGCAGCGAGGGGGGGGATCAGCCCCAGCATTTT
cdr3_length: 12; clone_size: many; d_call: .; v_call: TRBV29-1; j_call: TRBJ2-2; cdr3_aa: CSVGGAGGELFF; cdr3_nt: TGCAGCGTTGGTGGGGCGGGCGGGGAGCTGTTTTTT
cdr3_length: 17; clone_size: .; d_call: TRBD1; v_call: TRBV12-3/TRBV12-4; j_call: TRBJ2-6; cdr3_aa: CASRGQGGGGGANVLTF; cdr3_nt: TGTGCCAGCAGGGGACAGGGGGGCGGCGGCGGGGCCAACGTCCTGACTTTC
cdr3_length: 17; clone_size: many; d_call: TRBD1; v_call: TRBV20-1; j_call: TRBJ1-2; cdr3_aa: CSARDLSDRGANYGYTF; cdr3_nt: TGCAGTGCTAGAGATCTGAGCGACAGGGGAGCTAACTATGGCTACACCTTC
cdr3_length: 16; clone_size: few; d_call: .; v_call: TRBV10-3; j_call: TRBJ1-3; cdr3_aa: CASSYEGLGSGNTIYF; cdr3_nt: TGTGCCAGCAGTTACGAAGGTTTGGGCTCTGGAAACACCATATATTTT
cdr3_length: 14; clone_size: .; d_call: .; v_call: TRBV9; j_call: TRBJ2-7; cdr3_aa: CASSVDGRGDEQYF; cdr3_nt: TGTGCCAGCAGCGTAGACGGCAGGGGCGACGAGCAGTACTTC
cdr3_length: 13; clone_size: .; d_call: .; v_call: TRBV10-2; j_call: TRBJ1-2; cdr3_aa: CASIGGGNYGYTF; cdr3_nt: TGCGCCAGCATCGGCGGGGGAAACTATGGCTACACCTTC
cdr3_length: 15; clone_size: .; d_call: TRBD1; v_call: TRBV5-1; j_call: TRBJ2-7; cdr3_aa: CASSSDRVSGGEQYF; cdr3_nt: TGCGCCAGCAGCTCGGACAGGGTGTCGGGTGGCGAGCAGTACTTC
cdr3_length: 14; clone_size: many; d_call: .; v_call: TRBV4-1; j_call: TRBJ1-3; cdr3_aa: CASSQDPGEDTIYF; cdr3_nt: TGCGCCAGCAGCCAAGATCCCGGGGAGGACACCATATATTTT
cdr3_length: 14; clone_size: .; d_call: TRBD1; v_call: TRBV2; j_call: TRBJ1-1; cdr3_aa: CASSPEQGASEAFF; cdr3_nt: TGTGCCAGCAGTCCCGAACAGGGGGCTTCTGAAGCTTTCTTT
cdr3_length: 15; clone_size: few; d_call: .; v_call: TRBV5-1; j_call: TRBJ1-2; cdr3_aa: CASSPREGRHYGYTF; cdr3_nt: TGCGCCAGCAGCCCGAGGGAGGGGAGGCACTATGGCTACACCTTC
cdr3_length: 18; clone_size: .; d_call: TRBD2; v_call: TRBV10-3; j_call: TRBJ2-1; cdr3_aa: CAISGLAGGQSSYNEQFF; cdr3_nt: TGTGCCATCAGTGGGCTAGCGGGGGGCCAAAGCTCCTACAATGAGCAGTTCTTC
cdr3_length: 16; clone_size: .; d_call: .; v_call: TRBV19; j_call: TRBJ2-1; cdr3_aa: CASSMGLFSSYNEQFF; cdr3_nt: TGTGCCAGTAGTATGGGTCTGTTCTCCTCCTACAATGAGCAGTTCTTC
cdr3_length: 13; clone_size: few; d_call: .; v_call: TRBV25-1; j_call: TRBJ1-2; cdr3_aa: CASSDGMLDGYTF; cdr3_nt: TGTGCCAGCAGTGACGGAATGTTGGATGGCTACACCTTC